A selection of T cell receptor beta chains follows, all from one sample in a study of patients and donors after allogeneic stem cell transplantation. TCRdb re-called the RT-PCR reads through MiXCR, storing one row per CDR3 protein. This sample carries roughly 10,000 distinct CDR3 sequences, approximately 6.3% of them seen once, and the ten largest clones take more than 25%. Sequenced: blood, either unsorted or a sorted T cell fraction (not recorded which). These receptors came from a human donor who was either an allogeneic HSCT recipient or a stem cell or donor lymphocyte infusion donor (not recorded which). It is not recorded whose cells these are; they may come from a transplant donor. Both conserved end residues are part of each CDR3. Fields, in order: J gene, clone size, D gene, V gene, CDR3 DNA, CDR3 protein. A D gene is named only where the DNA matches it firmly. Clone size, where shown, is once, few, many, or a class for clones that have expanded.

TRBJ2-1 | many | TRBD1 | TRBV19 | TGTGCCAGTACCTTATCGGACAGGGATGGCAATGAGCAGTTCTTC | CASTLSDRDGNEQFF
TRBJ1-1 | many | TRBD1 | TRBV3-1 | TGTGCCAGCAGCCAAAGCACAGGGGTGAACACTGAAGCTTTCTTT | CASSQSTGVNTEAFF
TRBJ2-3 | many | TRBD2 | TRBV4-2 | TGTGCCAGCAGCCAAGATGGGCGGGAGACAGATACGCAGTATTTT | CASSQDGRETDTQYF
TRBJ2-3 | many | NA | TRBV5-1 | TGCGCCAGCAGTAGCGGCACCGGCACAGATACGCAGTATTTT | CASSSGTGTDTQYF
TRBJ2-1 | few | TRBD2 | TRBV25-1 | TGTGCCAGCAGTGAAGGACTAGCGGGAGACTTCTACAATGAGCAGTTCTTC | CASSEGLAGDFYNEQFF
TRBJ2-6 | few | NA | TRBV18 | TGTGCCAGCTCCTTTAAAGTGTCCTCTGGGGCCAACGTCCTGACTTTC | CASSFKVSSGANVLTF
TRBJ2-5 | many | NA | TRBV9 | TGTGCCAGCAGCGATGGACTCCTTGCCGCGGAGACCCAGTACTTC | CASSDGLLAAETQYF
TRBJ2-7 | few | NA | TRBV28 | TGTGCCAGCAGTTCCGGTTACAGGGCGTACTTC | CASSSGYRAYF
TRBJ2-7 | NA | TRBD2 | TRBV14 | TGTGCCAGCAGCCAAGGACTAGCGGGAGGGTCCCCCTACGAGCAGTACTTC | CASSQGLAGGSPYEQYF
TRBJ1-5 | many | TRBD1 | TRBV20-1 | TGCAGTGCTAGATCTGACAGGGCCGGACAGCCCCAGCATTTT | CSARSDRAGQPQHF
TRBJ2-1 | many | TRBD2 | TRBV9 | TGTGCCAGCAGCTCGCAACTAGCGGGAGTGAATGAGCAGTTCTTC | CASSSQLAGVNEQFF
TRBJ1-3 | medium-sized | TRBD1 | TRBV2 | TGTGCCAGCAGTGGACCAGGGGGCTCTGGAAACACCATATATTTT | CASSGPGGSGNTIYF
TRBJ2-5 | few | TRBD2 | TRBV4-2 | TGTGCCTCCCAGCGGGGAGGAGAGACCCAGTACTTC | CASQRGGETQYF
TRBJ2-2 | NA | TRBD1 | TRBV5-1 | TGCGCCAGCAGCTTGGGACAGGGTTTAACCGGGGAGCTGTTTTTT | CASSLGQGLTGELFF
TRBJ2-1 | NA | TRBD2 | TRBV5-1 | TGCGCCAGCAGCTTGGCGGCGGGAGGGCCCAACAATGAGCAGTTCTTC | CASSLAAGGPNNEQFF
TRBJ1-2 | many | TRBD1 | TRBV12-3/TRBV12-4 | TGTGCCAGCAGTGATTATACAGGGGGCCCTAACTATGGCTACACCTTC | CASSDYTGGPNYGYTF
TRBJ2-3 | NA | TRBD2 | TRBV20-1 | TGCAGTGCTAGTAATAGCGGGACGTATACGCAGTATTTT | CSASNSGTYTQYF